These 19 T cell receptor beta chains share one sample of origin, sequenced in a study of vaccination effects on CD4 cells after COVID-19. Clones were read by immunoSEQ multiplex PCR, and TCRdb kept only the in-frame ones, dropping some. Of tens of thousands of clones listed, about 80% are singletons. These receptors' targets are unknown. Culturing for 10 days preceded CD4+ T cell isolation. A positive SARS-CoV-2 PCR test fell between March and December 2020. As their vaccination, participants received two doses of either BNT162b2 or mRNA-1273. The source was CD4+ T cells from PBMCs cultured without peptide, collected after COVID-19 vaccination. These receptors all stem from a human donor who had a prior SARS-CoV-2 infection.

This clone occurred a few times. The chain has TRBV7-9 and TRBJ1-1; D not resolved. Germline CDR1 is SEHNR and CDR2 is FQNEAQ (reference sequence). Trimming stripped 6 bases from V and 1 base from J, with 6 bases between. The CDR3 length is 12 residues. CDR3 nucleotide sequence: TGTGCCAGCAGTCGCGGGAACACTGAAGCTTTCTTT. Its protein product is CASSRGNTEAFF.

Only a few counts were recorded for this clone. The chain has TRBV4-1 and TRBJ1-1, with TRBD1 matching over 8 bases. V gave up 0 bases and J gave up 7 bases; unmatched junction bases: 16. Germline V gene data show CDR1 as MGHRA and CDR2 as YSYEKL. The CDR3 has 18 amino acids. CDR3 sequence reads: CASSQDLSGGPTSVEAFF. CDR3 nucleotides: TGCGCCAGCAGCCAAGATCTTTCAGGGGGCCCTACATCGGTTGAAGCTTTCTTT.

This clone is a singleton in its sample. The chain links TRBV5-1 to TRBJ2-3; 8 bases are shared with TRBD2. Germline V gives CDR1 SGHRS, CDR2 YFSETQ. The CDR3 runs 15 residues. V was clipped by 0 bases and J by 6 bases; unmatched bases: 6. The CDR3 is CASSLASGGEDTQYF. CDR3 bases: TGCGCCAGCAGCTTGGCCAGCGGGGGAGAGGATACGCAGTATTTT. Filled out from reference TRBV5-1 and TRBJ2-3, the complete variable domain reads KAGVTQTPRYLIKTRGQQVTLSCSPISGHRSVSWYQQTPGQGLQFLFEYFSETQRNKGNFPGRFSGRQFSNSRSEMNVSTLELGDSALYLCASSLASGGEDTQYFGPGTRLTVL.

This clone was counted between two and nine times. DNA of the CDR3: TGTGCCAGCAGCTTTTTGGAACAGCCCCAGCATTTT. Translation gives CASSFLEQPQHF. V is TRBV5-6 and J is TRBJ1-5; D uncertain. V dropped 2 bases and J dropped 7 bases, with 7 bases sitting between them. Germline V gene sequence: CDR1 SGHDT, CDR2 YYEEEE. There are 12 residues in the CDR3. The whole variable domain, filled in from reference TRBV5-6 and TRBJ1-5, reads DAGVTQSPTHLIKTRGQQVTLRCSPKSGHDTVSWYQQALGQGPQFIFQYYEEEERQRGNFPDRFSGHQFPNYSSELNVNALLLGDSALYLCASSFLEQPQHFGDGTRLSIL.

The rearrangement uses TRBV27 and TRBJ2-7; D is unclear. The CDR3 spans 12 residues. CDR1 MNHEY and CDR2 SMNVEV come from the germline V gene (reference sequence). Trimming took off 2 bases at V and 4 bases at J, with 6 bases between the two ends. CDR3 coding DNA: TGTGCCAGCAGTTTACCGGGTTACGAGCAGTACTTC. This gives the protein CASSLPGYEQYF.

The chain has TRBV6-1 and TRBJ2-3; D might be TRBD2 (6 bases). The ends were cut back, 2 bases at V and 4 bases at J, with 16 bases in the middle. The CDR3 loop spans 16 amino acids. Germline values: CDR1 MNHNS, CDR2 SASEGT. The CDR3 DNA reads TGTGCCAGCAGTGAATTTACTAGCTTGGATGCAGATACGCAGTATTTT. Residues: CASSEFTSLDADTQYF.

The gene calls are TRBV11-2 and TRBJ2-7, with 7 bases fitting TRBD2. Germline V gives CDR1 SGHAT, CDR2 FQNNGV. This CDR3 is built from 14 residues. The J segment lost 2 bases and the V segment lost 1 base, leaving 2 bases of the junction unmatched. The CDR3 DNA reads as TGTGCCAGCAGCTTAGTAGCGGGTGCCTACGAGCAGTACTTC. As protein: CASSLVAGAYEQYF.

The V call is TRBV4-2, the J call TRBJ2-7; D unresolved. Trimming removed 0 bases at V and 6 bases at J, with 15 bases between. CDR3 length: 15 residues. The V gene's germline CDR1 is LGHNA and CDR2 YNFKEQ. The CDR3 DNA follows: TGTGCCAGCAGCCAAGATCAGTACCGGCGGACCGAGCAGTACTTC. This translates into CASSQDQYRRTEQYF.

The CDR3 nucleotides read TGTGCCAGCAGCCCCCCCGCAGATACGCAGTATTTT. Its protein is CASSPPADTQYF. The chain couples TRBV7-9 to TRBJ2-3; D call uncertain. The V and J ends lost 5 bases and 4 bases respectively, with 7 bases between them. Germline values: CDR1 SEHNR, CDR2 FQNEAQ (reference sequence). The CDR3 totals 12 residues.

This clone has a handful of counts. The chain employs TRBV7-2 and TRBJ2-7; 7 positions agree with TRBD1. This CDR3 has 15 amino acids. Germline V CDR1 and CDR2: SGHTA, FQGNSA. V shed 1 base and J 3 bases; nucleotides not matched to a gene: 6. Here the CDR3 reads CASSLGQGGNYEQYF. The CDR3 DNA reads as TGTGCCAGCAGCTTAGGACAGGGTGGGAACTACGAGCAGTACTTC.

This rearrangement joins TRBV7-3 to TRBJ2-2; a weak D match, TRBD2 (6 bases). Germline values: CDR1 SGHTA, CDR2 FQGTGA. V was pared by 1 base and J by 4 bases, with 13 bases between. This CDR3 comprises 16 residues. The CDR3 coding sequence is TGTGCCAGCAGCTTAAACCCAGGAGGGAGCACCGGGGAGCTGTTTTTT. Amino acids: CASSLNPGGSTGELFF.

This clone showed up just a few times. The CDR3 nucleotides read TGTGCCAGCAGTTCCGGGTGGCGCAAGACCTACGAGCAGTACTTC. Encoded protein: CASSSGWRKTYEQYF. J is TRBJ2-7 and V is TRBV28; D is unresolved. The V gene lost 4 bases and the J gene lost 2 bases, with 15 bases spanning the gap. The CDR3 length is 15 residues. Looked up from germline, CDR1 is MDHEN and CDR2 is SYDVKM. Filled out from reference TRBV28 and TRBJ2-7, the complete variable domain reads DVKVTQSSRYLVKRTGEKVFLECVQDMDHENMFWYRQDPGLGLRLIYFSYDVKMKEKGDIPEGYSVSREKKERFSLILESASTNQTSMYLCASSSGWRKTYEQYFGPGTRLTVT.

The V gene is TRBV7-2, the J gene TRBJ1-3; D unclear. V was cut by 1 base and J by 0 bases, with 7 bases left in between. CDR1 and CDR2 (germline): SGHTA, FQGNSA. This CDR3 has 15 amino acids. This CDR3 is CASSLGLDSGNTIYF. DNA for the CDR3: TGTGCCAGCAGCTTAGGGTTGGACTCTGGAAACACCATATATTTT.

The V gene is TRBV10-3, the J gene TRBJ2-5; no firm D call. CDR1 is ENHRY and CDR2 is SYGVKD in the germline V gene. The CDR3 loop spans 12 amino acids. Trimming left V 3 bases short and J 4 bases short, with 6 bases between. DNA of the CDR3: TGTGCCATCAGTGAAAAGTTAGAGACCCAGTACTTC. This sequence encodes CAISEKLETQYF.

This chain links TRBV6-6 with TRBJ2-1; 10 bases are a match to TRBD2. Per the germline V gene, CDR1 is MNHNY and CDR2 is SVGAGI (reference sequence). The V gene end was trimmed by 7 bases and the J gene end by 7 bases; junction bases not matched to a gene: 13. The CDR3 extends over 16 amino acids. The CDR3 DNA reads as TGTGCCAGCAAACTGAGCGGGGGGGTTGGTAGGAATGAGCAGTTCTTC. Residues: CASKLSGGVGRNEQFF.

This chain connects TRBV5-1 to TRBJ1-1; D is unclear. This CDR3 comprises 12 residues. Germline V lookup: CDR1 SGHRS, CDR2 YFSETQ. Trimming pared 5 bases from V and 7 bases from J, leaving 12 bases between. The chain's CDR3 is CASRPDSSEAFF. CDR3 DNA: TGCGCCAGCAGGCCAGACTCTAGTGAAGCTTTCTTT.

The chain is built from TRBV5-1 and TRBJ1-4; D is unresolved. The CDR3 loop spans 14 amino acids. Trimming shortened V by 1 base and J by 8 bases, and 12 bases separated the two germline ends. Germline CDR1 reads SGHRS; CDR2 reads YFSETQ. CDR3 coding DNA: TGCGCCAGCAGCTTGAGTGGCGCTGGGGAAAAACTGTTTTTT. It codes for CASSLSGAGEKLFF.

This clone occurred once. The J gene is TRBJ2-7, the V gene TRBV15; D possibly uses TRBD1 or TRBD2 (5 bases each). CDR1 is LNHNV, CDR2 YYDKDF, per germline (reference sequence). Trimming removed 0 bases from V and 3 bases from J, with 12 bases in between. CDR3 length: 15 amino acids. The CDR3 here is CATSRDRVRDYEQYF. The CDR3 DNA sequence: TGTGCCACCAGCAGAGACAGGGTTCGGGACTACGAGCAGTACTTC.

This chain connects TRBV7-3 to TRBJ2-3, with TRBD2 matching 13 bases. CDR1 SGHTA and CDR2 FQGTGA come from the germline V gene. Trimming removed 1 base from V and 3 bases from J; junction bases left unmatched: 7. The CDR3 covers 18 residues. The DNA for the CDR3 is TGTGCCAGCAGCTTAAAGAGGACTAGCGGGAGTCTAACAGATACGCAGTATTTT. This encodes CASSLKRTSGSLTDTQYF.